Presented here are 9 T cell receptor beta chains from one specimen sequenced in a study of response to subunit inactivated influenza vaccine. One entry per CDR3 protein results from TCRdb running MiXCR on the RT-PCR reads. The profile shows under 750,000 distinct CDR3 sequences, 10% to 15% of them singletons. The sequences come from PBMCs from blood, collected on the day of vaccination. The receptors derive from a man aged 45-65 years who received an inactivated influenza vaccine.

This chain connects TRBV9 to TRBJ2-7; D possibly corresponds to TRBD2 (6 bases). V lost 0 bases and J lost 5, with 15 bases in between. CDR3 length equals 15 residues. Germline V gene data show CDR1 as SGDLS and CDR2 as YYNGEE. The CDR3 DNA sequence: TGTGCCAGCAGCGTAGAAGGAGGGGACGGCGACGAGCAGTACTTC. It specifies CASSVEGGDGDEQYF.

There are a few counts of this clonotype. V and J are TRBV6-1 and TRBJ2-4; D gene unclear. V dropped 7 bases and J dropped 1 base, with 14 bases sitting between them. The CDR3 consists of 15 residues. Germline V gives CDR1 MNHNS, CDR2 SASEGT. The CDR3 DNA sequence: TGTGCCAGCACCCTTTGGGAATTGGCCAAAAACATTCAGTACTTC. Protein sequence: CASTLWELAKNIQYF.

This clonotype was observed a few times. The chain couples TRBV5-6 to TRBJ2-1, with TRBD1 as a possible D gene (6 bases). Germline values: CDR1 SGHDT, CDR2 YYEEEE. CDR3 length equals 13 residues. The V and J ends lost 4 bases and 9 bases respectively, with 14 bases between them. The CDR3 DNA reads TGTGCCAGCAGCGGGGGACACCCGGGTGAGCAGTTCTTC. This translates into CASSGGHPGEQFF.

This clonotype was seen many times. The chain carries TRBV12-3 or TRBV12-4 and TRBJ1-1; D is ambiguous. Trimming removed 7 bases from V and 5 bases from J, with 11 bases in between. This CDR3 has 12 amino acids. DNA for the CDR3: TGTGCCAGCAACCAGGCATTGACTGAAGCTTTCTTT. This encodes CASNQALTEAFF.

The V and J genes are TRBV3-1 and TRBJ1-3; no firm D call. CDR1 LGHDT and CDR2 YNNKEL come from the germline V gene (reference sequence). The V gene lost 3 bases and the J gene lost 0 bases, with 12 bases spanning the gap. The CDR3 length is 16 residues. Here the CDR3 reads CASSHTRAISGNTIYF. In DNA form, the CDR3 reads TGTGCCAGCAGCCATACCCGGGCTATCTCTGGAAACACCATATATTTT.

This clonotype has just a few counts. The chain has TRBV19 and TRBJ2-4; D may be TRBD2 (5 bases). V dropped 5 bases and J dropped 6 bases, with 17 bases sitting between them. CDR1 and CDR2 (germline): LNHDA, SQIVND (reference sequence). This CDR3 is built from 15 residues. The CDR3 nucleotides are TGTGCCAGTAGTCGGAATCTAGAGGGCCCAAACATTCAGTACTTC. Protein: CASSRNLEGPNIQYF.

V usage is TRBV10-3 and J usage is TRBJ2-7; D not certain. This CDR3 is built from 14 residues. Germline V lookup: CDR1 ENHRY, CDR2 SYGVKD. Trimming took 7 bases from V and 0 from J, leaving 13 bases between them. CDR3 nucleotide sequence: TGTGCCATCAAAAACGACAAGAGCTCCTACGAGCAGTACTTC. Translation: CAIKNDKSSYEQYF.

This clonotype showed up just a few times. J is TRBJ1-6 and V is TRBV20-1; D may be TRBD1 (5 bases). The CDR3 runs to 17 residues. V dropped 0 bases and J dropped 0 bases, with 12 bases sitting between them. Germline V gene lookup returns CDR1 DFQATT and CDR2 SNEGSKA (reference sequence). Here the CDR3 reads CSARDLRESSYNSPLHF. The DNA of the CDR3 is TGCAGTGCTAGAGACCTCAGGGAGAGCTCCTATAATTCACCCCTCCACTTT.

This clonotype was detected only a few times. The rearrangement links TRBV6-5 to TRBJ1-6; 8 bases agree with TRBD1. With V trimmed by 1 base and J by 9 bases, 8 bases remained unmatched. CDR3 length equals 16 residues. Germline values: CDR1 MNHEY, CDR2 SVGAGI. DNA of the CDR3: TGTGCCAGCAGTTACTTTCGCGCAGGGGGCTTTTCACCCCTCCACTTT. It translates to CASSYFRAGGFSPLHF.